This passage covers 11 T cell receptor beta chains from one sample sequenced in a study of PD-1 blockade in classical Hodgkin lymphoma. All trial patients relapsed after autologous stem cell transplantation. Produced via immunoSEQ multiplex PCR; TCRdb's table is partial and in-frame only. The table records around 41,000 clones, 60% to 85% of them present only once. The specimen comprised peripheral blood mononuclear cells (PBMCs), sampled at baseline. The receptors stem from a human donor with classical Hodgkin lymphoma.

V is TRBV7-6 and J is TRBJ2-1, with 10 bases matching TRBD2. The CDR3 consists of 19 residues. The V segment lost 2 bases and the J segment 5 bases; nucleotides outside the gene matches: 15. Germline values: CDR1 SGHVS, CDR2 FNYEAQ. The CDR3 is CASSLFAGKQLAGNNEQFF. The CDR3 DNA reads as TGTGCCAGCAGCTTATTTGCGGGGAAGCAACTAGCGGGGAACAATGAGCAGTTCTTC.

V and J are TRBV7-9 and TRBJ2-7, with 9 bases matching TRBD1. Germline lookup yields CDR1 SEHNR and CDR2 FQNEAQ (reference sequence). The CDR3 is 15 residues long. V trimming: 5 bases; J trimming: 4 bases; junction bases outside the gene matches: 9. The DNA for the CDR3 is TGTGCCAGCAGCAAGACAGGGGGGGCATTTTACGAGCAGTACTTC. Amino acid sequence: CASSKTGGAFYEQYF.

The chain carries TRBV5-4 and TRBJ1-1, with a tentative D call TRBD1 (5 bases). Germline CDR1 reads SGHNT; CDR2 reads YYREEE (reference sequence). Trimming shortened V by 2 bases and J by 3 bases, and 11 bases separated the two germline ends. CDR3 length: 14 amino acids. CDR3 nucleotide sequence: TGTGCCAGCAGCTTTTGGGGGTTAGACACTGAAGCTTTCTTT. Translation: CASSFWGLDTEAFF.

This clone was detected once. This chain joins TRBV9 and TRBJ2-7, with 8 bases aligning to TRBD1. CDR3 length: 12 residues. V lost 3 bases and J lost 6; bases outside the gene matches: 2. CDR1 is SGDLS and CDR2 is YYNGEE in the germline V gene. CDR3 bases: TGTGCCAGCAGCGGGACAGGGTCCGAGCAGTACTTC. Amino acid sequence: CASSGTGSEQYF. The full variable domain, rest sourced from reference TRBV9 and TRBJ2-7, is DSGVTQTPKHLITATGQRVTLRCSPRSGDLSVYWYQQSLDQGLQFLIQYYNGEERAKGNILERFSAQQFPDLHSELNLSSLELGDSALYFCASSGTGSEQYFGPGTRLTVT.

The CDR3 is CASSRGPWNTEAFF. The CDR3 nucleotides read TGTGCCAGCAGCCGAGGACCGTGGAACACTGAAGCTTTCTTT. The J gene is TRBJ1-1, the V gene TRBV6-5; the D is unclear. The CDR3 has 14 amino acids. Trimming left V 6 bases short and J 1 base short, with 12 bases between. CDR1 MNHEY and CDR2 SVGAGI come from the germline V gene.

This sequence joins TRBV9 and TRBJ1-3, with D possibly being TRBD1 (5 bases). Looked up from germline, CDR1 is SGDLS and CDR2 is YYNGEE. CDR3 length: 14 residues. Trimming shortened V by 3 bases and J by 13 bases, and 20 bases separated the two germline ends. CDR3: CASSAEYYRTPIYF. For the CDR3, the DNA is TGTGCCAGCAGCGCAGAATACTACAGGACCCCGATATATTTT.

The V gene is TRBV9, the J gene TRBJ2-3; D not certain. Trimming pared 0 bases from V and 0 bases from J, leaving 8 bases between. From germline, CDR1 is SGDLS and CDR2 YYNGEE. The CDR3 totals 15 residues. The CDR3, as DNA: TGTGCCAGCAGCGTAGGTTGGCGAAGCACAGATACGCAGTATTTT. Translation gives CASSVGWRSTDTQYF. Based on the CDR3 plus reference TRBV9 and TRBJ2-3, the full variable domain is DSGVTQTPKHLITATGQRVTLRCSPRSGDLSVYWYQQSLDQGLQFLIQYYNGEERAKGNILERFSAQQFPDLHSELNLSSLELGDSALYFCASSVGWRSTDTQYFGPGTRLTVL.

The V call is TRBV29-1, the J call TRBJ2-1; tentatively, D is TRBD2 (6 bases). CDR1 SQVTM and CDR2 ANQGSEA come from the germline V gene. The CDR3 has 14 residues. V was trimmed by 6 bases and J by 0 bases, leaving 12 bases between them. DNA for the CDR3: TGCAGCGTACGACCGACTAGCTCCTACAATGAGCAGTTCTTC. Protein: CSVRPTSSYNEQFF.

The CDR3 region is CASSAGQGENYGYTF. The CDR3 bases are TGTGCCAGCAGTGCCGGACAGGGTGAGAACTATGGCTACACCTTC. The chain has TRBV27 and TRBJ1-2, with 8 bases fitting TRBD1. CDR3 length: 15 residues. After removal of 5 bases from V and 2 bases from J, the junction contained 7 bases not matched to a gene. CDR1 and CDR2 (germline): MNHEY, SMNVEV (reference sequence).

The chain links TRBV9 to TRBJ2-7, with TRBD1 matching 7 bases. Germline V gene sequence: CDR1 SGDLS, CDR2 YYNGEE. V gave up 3 bases and J gave up 7 bases; unmatched junction bases: 16. The CDR3 extends over 16 amino acids. The CDR3, as DNA: TGTGCCAGCAGCGGGGTAAATGCACAGGGGTGGGGGGAGCAGTACTTC. Translating it yields CASSGVNAQGWGEQYF.

In its sample, this clone was seen a few times. The CDR3 nucleotides are TGTGCCAGCAGTTTAACCGGGGGCCCGCAGTTCTTC. Translating gives CASSLTGGPQFF. The rearrangement uses TRBV6-5 and TRBJ2-1; the D call may be TRBD1 or TRBD2 (6 bases each). With 4 bases removed from V and 12 bases from J, the gap between germline ends came to 13 bases. Germline V gene sequence: CDR1 MNHEY, CDR2 SVGAGI. This CDR3 contains 12 residues.